These 3 T cell receptor beta chains originate from one sample sequenced in a study of low-dose radiotherapy and immunotherapy resistance in tumors. Both TCRalpha and TCRbeta chains were reverse transcribed with V-gene-specific primers. Amplification, which lasted 20 PCR cycles, used a constant-region primer and V-primer adapter to amplify TCRs. TCRdb re-called the reads with MiXCR, one entry per CDR3 protein. The sample includes about 13,000 distinct CDR3 sequences, over 55% seen only once; the top ten take approximately 8%. Source of these receptors: a human donor with advanced metastatic prostate, ovarian, gallbladder or colorectal cancer (not recorded which). This table probably holds off-target reads from a library built for another chain.

The chain joins TRBV28 to TRBJ2-7; D gene ambiguous. V gave up 3 bases and J gave up 3 bases, with 9 bases separating them. The CDR3 loop spans 13 amino acids. The germline V gene encodes CDR1 MDHEN and CDR2 SYDVKM. CDR3 bases: TGTGCCAGCAGTTTCCGTGGTCTCTACGAGCAGTACTTC. Its protein is CASSFRGLYEQYF. Full variable domain (missing parts from reference TRBV28 and TRBJ2-7): DVKVTQSSRYLVKRTGEKVFLECVQDMDHENMFWYRQDPGLGLRLIYFSYDVKMKEKGDIPEGYSVSREKKERFSLILESASTNQTSMYLCASSFRGLYEQYFGPGTRLTVT.

J is TRBJ2-4 and V is TRBV23-1; 7 nucleotides line up with TRBD2. TRBV23-1 is an open reading frame, and its role is uncertain. The CDR3 totals 15 residues. Germline trimming cut 0 bases from V and 7 bases from J; bases unmatched to any gene: 6. The CDR3 is CASSQSGGFINIQYF. The CDR3 nucleotides are TGCGCCAGCAGTCAATCGGGAGGGTTTATTAACATTCAGTACTTC.

The chain carries TRBV18 and TRBJ1-5; no reliable D call. The germline CDR1 and CDR2 sequences are KGHSH and LQKENI. CDR3 length equals 16 residues. V was trimmed by 3 bases and J by 5 bases, leaving 17 bases between them. Here the CDR3 reads CASSPMSLRTDQPQHF. The CDR3 nucleotides read TGTGCCAGCTCACCGATGAGCTTGAGAACCGATCAGCCCCAGCATTTT.